The 12 T cell receptor beta chains below all came from one sample that was sequenced in a study of type 1 regulatory T cells. Their antigens are not known. TCRdb analysed the reads with MiXCR anew, one entry per CDR3 protein. Of under 85,000 distinct CDR3 sequences detected, 49% appear once; the ten largest clones hold about 2.1%. The specimen was cultured non-Tr1 T cells, either the whole culture or a sorted T cell fraction (not recorded which). All receptors derive from a human donor in good health.

This clonotype was seen more than once but under ten times. The rearrangement joins TRBV7-8 to TRBJ1-4; 8 bases are shared with TRBD1. Germline lookup yields CDR1 SGHVS and CDR2 FQNEAQ. CDR3 length: 15 residues. V dropped 3 bases and J dropped 6; count of bases not matched to a gene: 6. CDR3 sequence reads: CASSFTGTGYEKLFF. In DNA, the CDR3 is TGTGCCAGCAGCTTTACCGGGACAGGTTATGAAAAACTGTTTTTT.

This clonotype was observed a few times. J is TRBJ2-3 and V is TRBV4-1; 14 nucleotides agree with TRBD2. Trimming took 5 bases from V and 1 from J; bases not matched to a gene: 17. Germline loops: CDR1 MGHRA, CDR2 YSYEKL. The CDR3 consists of 21 residues. DNA of the CDR3: TGCGCCAGCAGCACGCCTTCGGGACTAGCGGGGGTAGAAACCGGCACAGATACGCAGTATTTT. As protein: CASSTPSGLAGVETGTDTQYF.

The rearrangement joins TRBV5-1 to TRBJ2-2; 8 bases fit TRBD1. Per the germline V gene, CDR1 is SGHRS and CDR2 is YFSETQ. V gave up 0 bases and J gave up 2 bases; unmatched junction bases: 6. This CDR3 spans 17 amino acids. CDR3 bases: TGCGCCAGCAGCTTGGTTCTAACAGGGGGAAACACCGGGGAGCTGTTTTTT. Its protein product is CASSLVLTGGNTGELFF.

This clonotype was detected only a few times. The chain combines TRBV19 with TRBJ1-1, with 10 positions matching TRBD1. Germline V gene lookup returns CDR1 LNHDA and CDR2 SQIVND (reference sequence). The CDR3 is 15 residues long. The V gene end was trimmed by 3 bases and the J gene end by 5 bases; junction bases not matched to a gene: 6. This CDR3 is CASSMRDRGQTEAFF. CDR3 DNA sequence: TGTGCCAGTAGTATGAGGGACAGGGGACAGACTGAAGCTTTCTTT.

The chain is built from TRBV6-1 and TRBJ1-2; 7 nucleotides match TRBD1. The CDR3 has 15 residues. Germline V gene sequence: CDR1 MNHNS, CDR2 SASEGT. V shed 10 bases and J 5 bases; nucleotides not matched to a gene: 16. The CDR3 loop is CAIIDPGQTIYGYTF. The CDR3 DNA reads as TGTGCCATTATAGACCCGGGACAGACTATTTATGGCTACACCTTC.

CDR3 in amino acids: CSARDPLAGGKGEQYF. The CDR3, as DNA: TGCAGTGCTAGAGATCCTCTAGCGGGGGGCAAGGGCGAGCAGTACTTC. This chain joins TRBV20-1 and TRBJ2-7, with 11 bases aligning to TRBD2. The CDR3 runs to 16 residues. The V and J ends lost 0 bases and 6 bases, in that order; junction bases with no gene match: 10. The germline V gene has CDR1 DFQATT and CDR2 SNEGSKA (reference sequence).

This clonotype came up a few times. This rearrangement joins TRBV4-1 to TRBJ1-1; no reliable D call. The CDR3 totals 11 residues. Trimming shortened V by 0 bases and J by 12 bases, and 8 bases separated the two germline ends. Germline CDR1 MGHRA, CDR2 YSYEKL. The CDR3 sequence: CASSQDDQPFF. CDR3 DNA: TGCGCCAGCAGCCAAGATGACCAACCTTTCTTT.

The chain is built from TRBV7-9 and TRBJ1-1; 9 nucleotides line up with TRBD1. V trimming: 5 bases; J trimming: 4 bases; junction bases outside the gene matches: 11. CDR1 SEHNR and CDR2 FQNEAQ come from the germline V gene (reference sequence). The CDR3 sequence is 16 residues long. The CDR3 DNA follows: TGTGCCAGCAGCCCATCACCCGGGACAGGGCGCACTGAAGCTTTCTTT. Translation gives CASSPSPGTGRTEAFF.

The chain uses TRBV12-3 or TRBV12-4 and TRBJ2-1, with D uncertain. Trimming stripped 6 bases from V and 3 bases from J, with 3 bases between. The CDR3 contains 11 residues. CDR3 nucleotide sequence: TGTGCCAGCAGCGTCTACAATGAGCAGTTCTTC. This gives the protein CASSVYNEQFF.

This clonotype was seen a few times. J is TRBJ1-2 and V is TRBV3-1, with 8 bases lining up with TRBD1. The V gene end was trimmed by 3 bases and the J gene end by 8 bases; junction bases not matched to a gene: 5. The length of the CDR3 is 13 residues. Germline CDR1 and CDR2: LGHDT and YNNKEL (reference sequence). CDR3 in DNA: TGTGCCAGCAGCCACCGGGACAGGCAAGGCTACACCTTC. This codes for CASSHRDRQGYTF.

This clonotype came up many times. The rearrangement joins TRBV7-3 to TRBJ2-3; D assignment may be TRBD1 or TRBD2 (5 bases each). From germline, CDR1 is SGHTA and CDR2 FQGTGA. The V gene lost 2 bases and the J gene lost 4 bases, with 13 bases spanning the gap. The CDR3 is made up of 15 amino acids. The CDR3: CASSLGGEPADTQYF. The CDR3 nucleotides read TGTGCCAGCAGCTTAGGGGGTGAGCCTGCAGATACGCAGTATTTT.

This clonotype has a handful of counts. The chain recombines TRBV24-1 with TRBJ2-4; no clear D. In germline, CDR1 is KGHDR, CDR2 SFDVKD. The CDR3 has 17 residues. With 3 bases removed from V and 0 bases from J, the gap between germline ends came to 14 bases. CDR3: CATSDGRKVEAKNIQYF. The CDR3 DNA reads TGTGCCACCAGTGATGGGCGGAAAGTAGAAGCCAAAAACATTCAGTACTTC.